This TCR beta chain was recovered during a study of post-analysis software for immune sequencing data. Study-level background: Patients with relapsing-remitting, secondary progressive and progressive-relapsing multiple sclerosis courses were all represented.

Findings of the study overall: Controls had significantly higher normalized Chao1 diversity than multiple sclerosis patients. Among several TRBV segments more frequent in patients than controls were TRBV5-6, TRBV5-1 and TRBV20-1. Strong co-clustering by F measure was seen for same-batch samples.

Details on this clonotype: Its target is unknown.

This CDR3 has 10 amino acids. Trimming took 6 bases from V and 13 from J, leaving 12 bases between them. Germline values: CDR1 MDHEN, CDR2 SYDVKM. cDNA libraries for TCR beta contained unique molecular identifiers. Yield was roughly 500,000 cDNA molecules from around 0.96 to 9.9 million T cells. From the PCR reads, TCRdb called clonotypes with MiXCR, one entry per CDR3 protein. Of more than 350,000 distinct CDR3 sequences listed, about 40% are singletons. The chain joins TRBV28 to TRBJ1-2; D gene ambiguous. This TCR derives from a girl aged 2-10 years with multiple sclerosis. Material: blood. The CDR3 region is CASRGSVPTF. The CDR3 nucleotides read TGTGCCAGCAGAGGGTCCGTTCCCACCTTC.